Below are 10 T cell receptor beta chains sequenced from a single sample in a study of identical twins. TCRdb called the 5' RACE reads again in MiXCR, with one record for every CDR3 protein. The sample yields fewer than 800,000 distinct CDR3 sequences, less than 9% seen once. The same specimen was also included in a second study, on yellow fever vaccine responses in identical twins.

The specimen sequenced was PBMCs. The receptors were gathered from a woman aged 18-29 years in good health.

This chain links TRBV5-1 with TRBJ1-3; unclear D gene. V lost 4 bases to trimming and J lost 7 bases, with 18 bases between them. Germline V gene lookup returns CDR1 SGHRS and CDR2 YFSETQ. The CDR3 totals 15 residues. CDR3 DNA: TGCGCCAGCAGCCGAAGGACCAAGGATCGGAACACCATATATTTT. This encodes CASSRRTKDRNTIYF.

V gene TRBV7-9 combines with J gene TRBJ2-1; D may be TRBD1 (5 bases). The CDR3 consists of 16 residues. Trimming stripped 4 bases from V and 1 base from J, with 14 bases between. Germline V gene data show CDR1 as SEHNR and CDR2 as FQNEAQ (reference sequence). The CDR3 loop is CASSYGAGKSYNEQFF. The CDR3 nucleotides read TGTGCCAGCAGCTATGGGGCAGGGAAGTCCTACAATGAGCAGTTCTTC.

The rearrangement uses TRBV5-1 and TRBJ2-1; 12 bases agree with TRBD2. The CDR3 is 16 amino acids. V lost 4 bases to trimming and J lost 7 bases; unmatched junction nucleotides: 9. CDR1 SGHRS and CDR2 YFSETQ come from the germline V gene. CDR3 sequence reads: CASSLGLAGLVNEQFF. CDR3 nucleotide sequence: TGCGCCAGCAGCCTCGGACTAGCGGGACTCGTGAATGAGCAGTTCTTC.

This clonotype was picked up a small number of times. CDR3 sequence: CSAPIRPTGGRGGYTF. The CDR3 DNA reads TGCAGTGCGCCGATCAGACCGACAGGGGGCCGAGGTGGCTACACCTTC. This chain links TRBV20-1 with TRBJ1-2; 10 positions agree with TRBD1. Germline-derived CDR1 and CDR2 are DFQATT and SNEGSKA (reference sequence). The CDR3 loop spans 16 amino acids. After removal of 6 bases from V and 7 bases from J, the junction contained 17 bases not matched to a gene.

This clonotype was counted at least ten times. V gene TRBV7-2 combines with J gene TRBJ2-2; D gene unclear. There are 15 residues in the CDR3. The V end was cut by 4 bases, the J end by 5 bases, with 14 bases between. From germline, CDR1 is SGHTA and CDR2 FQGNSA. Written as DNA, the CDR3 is TGTGCCAGCAGCTCCCGTTCGGGTGGTACCGGGGAGCTGTTTTTT. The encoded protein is CASSSRSGGTGELFF.

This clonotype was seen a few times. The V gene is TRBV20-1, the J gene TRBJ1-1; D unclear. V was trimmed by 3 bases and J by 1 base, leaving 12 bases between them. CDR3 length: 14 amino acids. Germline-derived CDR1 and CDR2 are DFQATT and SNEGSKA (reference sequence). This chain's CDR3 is CSARSWQKNTEAFF. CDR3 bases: TGCAGTGCTAGGTCCTGGCAGAAGAACACTGAAGCTTTCTTT.

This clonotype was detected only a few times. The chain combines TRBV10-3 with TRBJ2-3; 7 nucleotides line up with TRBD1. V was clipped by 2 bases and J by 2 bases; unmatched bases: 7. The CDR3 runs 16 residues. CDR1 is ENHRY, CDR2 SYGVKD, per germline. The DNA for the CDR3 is TGTGCCATCAGTGAGCGTGACAGGGCGGTCACAGATACGCAGTATTTT. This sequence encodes CAISERDRAVTDTQYF.

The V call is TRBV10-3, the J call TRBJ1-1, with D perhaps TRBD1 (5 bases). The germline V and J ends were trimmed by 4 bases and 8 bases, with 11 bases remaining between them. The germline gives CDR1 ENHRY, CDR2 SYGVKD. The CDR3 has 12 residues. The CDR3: CAISGPTGEAFF. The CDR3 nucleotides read TGTGCCATCAGTGGCCCCACAGGAGAAGCTTTCTTT.

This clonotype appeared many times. The CDR3 region has the DNA TGTGCCAGCAGTTTCCATATCTTGGGGGCGCCTGGGGCCAACGTCCTGACTTTC. Residues: CASSFHILGAPGANVLTF. The rearrangement joins TRBV27 to TRBJ2-6, with D possibly matching TRBD1 (6 bases). Trimming left V 3 bases short and J 2 bases short, with 17 bases between. The CDR3 runs to 18 residues. The V gene's germline CDR1 is MNHEY and CDR2 SMNVEV (reference sequence).

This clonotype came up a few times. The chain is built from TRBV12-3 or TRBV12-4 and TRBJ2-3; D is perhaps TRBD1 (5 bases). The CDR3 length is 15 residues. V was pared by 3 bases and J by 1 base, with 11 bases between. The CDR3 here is CASSFGDSRTDTQYF. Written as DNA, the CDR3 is TGTGCCAGCAGTTTTGGCGACAGCCGCACAGATACGCAGTATTTT.